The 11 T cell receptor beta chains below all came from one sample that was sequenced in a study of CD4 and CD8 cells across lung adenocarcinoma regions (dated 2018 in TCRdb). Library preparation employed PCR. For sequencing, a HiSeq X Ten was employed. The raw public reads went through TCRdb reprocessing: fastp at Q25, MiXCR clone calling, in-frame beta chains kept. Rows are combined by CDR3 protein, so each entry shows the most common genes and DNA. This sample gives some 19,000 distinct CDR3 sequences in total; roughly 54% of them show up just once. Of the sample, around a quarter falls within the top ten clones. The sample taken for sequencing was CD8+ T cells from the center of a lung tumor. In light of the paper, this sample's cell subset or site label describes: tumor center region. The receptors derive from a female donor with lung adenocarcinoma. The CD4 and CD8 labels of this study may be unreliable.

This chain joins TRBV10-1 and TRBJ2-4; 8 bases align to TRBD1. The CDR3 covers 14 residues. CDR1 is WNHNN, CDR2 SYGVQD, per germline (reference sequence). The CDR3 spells CGGRGLWATDIQYF. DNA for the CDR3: TGCGGCGGCAGGGGGCTGTGGGCCACAGACATTCAGTACTTC.

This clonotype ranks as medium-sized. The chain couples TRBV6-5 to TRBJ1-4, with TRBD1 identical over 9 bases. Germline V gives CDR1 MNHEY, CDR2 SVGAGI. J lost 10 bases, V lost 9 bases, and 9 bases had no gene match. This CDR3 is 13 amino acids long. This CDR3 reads CASHRDRVGKLFF. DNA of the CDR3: TGTGCCAGTCACCGGGACAGGGTAGGAAAACTGTTTTTT.

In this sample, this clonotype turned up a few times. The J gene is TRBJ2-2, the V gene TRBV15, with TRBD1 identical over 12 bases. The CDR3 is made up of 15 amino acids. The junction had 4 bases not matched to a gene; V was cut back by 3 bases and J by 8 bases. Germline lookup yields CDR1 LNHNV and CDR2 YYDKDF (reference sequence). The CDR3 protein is CATSSGTGGWGELFF. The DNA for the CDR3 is TGTGCCACCAGCAGCGGGACAGGGGGCTGGGGGGAGCTGTTTTTT. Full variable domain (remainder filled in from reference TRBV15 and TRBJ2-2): DAMVIQNPRYQVTQFGKPVTLSCSQTLNHNVMYWYQQKSSQAPKLLFHYYDKDFNNEADTPDNFQSRRPNTSFCFLDIRSPGLGDTAMYLCATSSGTGGWGELFFGEGSRLTVL.

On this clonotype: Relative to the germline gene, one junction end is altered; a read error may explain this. This CDR3 is CASSLRTEDVNTETQYF. The DNA of the CDR3 is TGTGCCAGCAGCCTCCGGACAGAGGATGTGAACACAGAGACGCAGTATTTT. The rearrangement joins TRBV27 to TRBJ2-3; perhaps TRBD1 as D (6 bases). The CDR3 contains 17 residues. Germline-derived CDR1 and CDR2 are MNHEY and SMNVEV (reference sequence).

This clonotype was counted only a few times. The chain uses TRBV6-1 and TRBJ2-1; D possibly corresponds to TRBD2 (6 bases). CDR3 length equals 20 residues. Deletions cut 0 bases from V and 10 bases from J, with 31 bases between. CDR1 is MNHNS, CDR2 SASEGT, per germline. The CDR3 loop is CASSEAASPLFAGTPAEQFF. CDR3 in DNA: TGTGCCAGCAGTGAAGCGGCGAGTCCCCTCTTTGCGGGGACCCCGGCCGAGCAGTTCTTC.

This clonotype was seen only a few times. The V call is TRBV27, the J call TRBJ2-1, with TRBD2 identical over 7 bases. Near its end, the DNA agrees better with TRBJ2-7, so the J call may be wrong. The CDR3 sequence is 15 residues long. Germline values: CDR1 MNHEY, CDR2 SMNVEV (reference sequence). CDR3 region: CASRPSGSGAYEQYF. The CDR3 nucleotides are TGTGCCAGCCGACCTAGCGGCTCCGGGGCCTACGAGCAGTACTTC.

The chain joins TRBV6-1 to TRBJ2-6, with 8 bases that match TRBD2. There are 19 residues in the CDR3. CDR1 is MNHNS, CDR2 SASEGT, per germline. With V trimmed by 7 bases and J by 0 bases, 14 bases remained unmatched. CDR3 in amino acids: CASTRQNGGALSGANVLTF. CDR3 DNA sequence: TGTGCCAGCACACGCCAGAACGGGGGGGCACTCTCTGGGGCCAACGTCCTGACTTTC.

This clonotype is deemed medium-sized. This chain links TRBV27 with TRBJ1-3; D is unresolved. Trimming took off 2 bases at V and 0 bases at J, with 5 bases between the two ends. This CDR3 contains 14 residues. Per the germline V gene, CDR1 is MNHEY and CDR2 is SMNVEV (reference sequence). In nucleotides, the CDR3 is TGTGCCAGCAGTTTAGGCCGCTCTGGAAACACCATATATTTT. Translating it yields CASSLGRSGNTIYF.

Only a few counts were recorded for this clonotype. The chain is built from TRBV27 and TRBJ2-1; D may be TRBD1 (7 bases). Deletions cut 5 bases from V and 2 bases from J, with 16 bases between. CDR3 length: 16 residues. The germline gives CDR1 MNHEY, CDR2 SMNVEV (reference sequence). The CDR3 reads CASSPRQGGAYNEQFF. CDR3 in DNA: TGTGCCAGCAGTCCTCGGCAGGGGGGCGCCTACAATGAGCAGTTCTTC.

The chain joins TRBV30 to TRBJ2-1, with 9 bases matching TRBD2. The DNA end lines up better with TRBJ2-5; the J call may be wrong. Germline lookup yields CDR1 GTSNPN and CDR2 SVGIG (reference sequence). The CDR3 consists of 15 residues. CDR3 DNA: TGTGCCTGGAGTAAGGGACTAGCCGAGGTTGAGACCCAGTACTTC. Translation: CAWSKGLAEVETQYF.

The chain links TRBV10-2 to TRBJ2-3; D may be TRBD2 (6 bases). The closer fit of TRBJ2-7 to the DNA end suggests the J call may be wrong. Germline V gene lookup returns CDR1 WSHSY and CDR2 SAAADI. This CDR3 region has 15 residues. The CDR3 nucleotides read TGCGCCAGGTTGCTACGGGGGAGTGGCACAGATACGCAGTACTTC. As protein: CARLLRGSGTDTQYF.